One sample yielded the 8 T cell receptor beta chains listed below, sequenced in a study of Ad26.COV2.S vaccination and SARS-CoV-2 variants. Sequencing was performed with immunoSEQ multiplex PCR; in TCRdb, only in-frame clones are kept and a portion is missing. In the table there are 510,000 or so clones, roughly 89% of which are singletons. Treatment noted: some 20 received Ad26.COV2.S at low or high dose, single or two shots; about five received placebo; per-sample allocation not given. The investigators took samples on day 63 after the first vaccine or placebo injection. Sequenced here: peripheral blood, sampled in a trial of Ad26.COV2.S vaccine versus placebo. The receptors were sampled from a person aged 18-60 years who received the Ad26.COV2.S COVID-19 vaccine or a placebo.

DNA of the CDR3: TGTGCCAGCAGCTTAAGGACCATGAACACTGAAGCTTTCTTT. Translation gives CASSLRTMNTEAFF. The J gene is TRBJ1-1, the V gene TRBV7-8; D not certain. Looked up from germline, CDR1 is SGHVS and CDR2 is FQNEAQ. This CDR3 spans 14 amino acids. The germline V and J ends were trimmed by 2 bases and 0 bases, with 7 bases remaining between them.

The genes are TRBV30 and TRBJ1-6, with D uncertain. The V gene's germline CDR1 is GTSNPN and CDR2 SVGIG (reference sequence). This CDR3 is 13 amino acids long. V was trimmed by 1 base and J by 8 bases, leaving 9 bases between them. As DNA, the CDR3 is TGTGCCTGGAGTGCTGCCGGGGATTCACCCCTCCACTTT. This sequence encodes CAWSAAGDSPLHF.

The chain joins TRBV4-3 to TRBJ2-7; D unclear. CDR1 is LGHNA, CDR2 YSLEER, per germline. Trimming left V 0 bases short and J 4 bases short, with 10 bases between. The CDR3 extends over 14 amino acids. This CDR3 is CASSQDRGNYEQYF. The DNA of the CDR3 is TGCGCCAGCAGCCAAGATCGAGGTAATTACGAGCAGTACTTC.

V gene TRBV4-2 combines with J gene TRBJ2-1; perhaps D is TRBD1 or TRBD2 (5 bases each). This CDR3 is built from 16 residues. V was cut by 2 bases and J by 4 bases, with 15 bases left in between. Germline CDR1 LGHNA, CDR2 YNFKEQ. The CDR3 is CASSQRGPPAYNEQFF. The CDR3 DNA sequence: TGTGCCAGCAGCCAACGGGGCCCGCCCGCGTACAATGAGCAGTTCTTC.

The chain uses TRBV5-3 and TRBJ2-1; 10 nucleotides match TRBD2. TRBV5-3 falls under the ORF class, with uncertain function. V shed 10 bases and J 8 bases; nucleotides not matched to a gene: 12. This CDR3 region has 14 residues. The CDR3: CAGTQREGGDEQFF. The CDR3 nucleotides are TGTGCCGGAACCCAGCGGGAGGGTGGGGATGAGCAGTTCTTC.

This chain joins TRBV27 and TRBJ2-3; D is undetermined. V lost 1 base to trimming and J lost 4 bases, with 9 bases between them. The CDR3 is 14 residues long. Looked up from germline, CDR1 is MNHEY and CDR2 is SMNVEV (reference sequence). The CDR3 nucleotides are TGTGCCAGCAGTTTATGGCAGTCCGCAGATACGCAGTATTTT. It specifies CASSLWQSADTQYF.

This chain links TRBV28 with TRBJ2-7, with a weak D call TRBD1 (6 bases). Looked up from germline, CDR1 is MDHEN and CDR2 is SYDVKM. The V end was cut by 5 bases, the J end by 2 bases, with 16 bases between. CDR3 length: 15 amino acids. The CDR3 coding sequence is TGTGCCAGCAGTCCCGGGACACAAAATGCCTACGAGCAGTACTTC. Protein: CASSPGTQNAYEQYF.

The V gene is TRBV7-2, the J gene TRBJ2-1, with D maybe TRBD2 (5 bases). The germline gives CDR1 SGHTA, CDR2 FQGNSA. Trimming left V 5 bases short and J 6 bases short, with 11 bases between. CDR3 size: 13 residues. CDR3 nucleotides: TGTGCCAGCAGCCGCCGGGAAAGCAATGAGCAGTTCTTC. This codes for CASSRRESNEQFF.